What follows are 3 T cell receptor beta chains derived from one specimen sequenced in a study of shared clonotypes between healthy human individuals. The naive CD8 population came from CD45RO-negative cells selected for CCR7, without terminally differentiated effector memory CD45RA+ cells. TCRdb's copy holds only in-frame clones and misses some; the assay was immunoSEQ multiplex PCR. This sample carries approximately 590,000 clones, nearly 97% of them seen once, and the ten largest clones take approximately 0.1%. The specimen sequenced was naive CD8+ T cells sorted from blood. These receptors came from a woman aged 30 to 39 in good health.

The count of this clone is one. The chain employs TRBV7-6 and TRBJ2-7; 11 nucleotides line up with TRBD2. Unmatched junction bases numbered 8, after V lost 5 bases and J lost 2 bases. From germline, CDR1 is SGHVS and CDR2 FNYEAQ. The length of the CDR3 is 16 residues. The CDR3 spells CASSGSKTSGTYEQYF. The CDR3 coding sequence is TGTGCCAGCAGCGGATCCAAGACTAGCGGGACCTACGAGCAGTACTTC.

This chain joins TRBV27 and TRBJ1-2; D possibly corresponds to TRBD1 (5 bases). Deletions cut 5 bases from V and 0 bases from J, with 13 bases between. The CDR3 spans 15 residues. Germline lookup yields CDR1 MNHEY and CDR2 SMNVEV (reference sequence). The CDR3 region has the DNA TGTGCCAGCAGTCCTCGGGGAGGGGCTAACTATGGCTACACCTTC. Translating it yields CASSPRGGANYGYTF.

This sequence joins TRBV13 and TRBJ2-1; possibly TRBD1 or TRBD2 for D (5 bases each). The germline V gene encodes CDR1 PRHDT and CDR2 FYEKMQ (reference sequence). The CDR3 contains 16 residues. Trimming left V 4 bases short and J 0 bases short, with 13 bases between. DNA for the CDR3: TGTGCCAGCAGCTCCACCTCAGGGAGCTCCTACAATGAGCAGTTCTTC. This encodes CASSSTSGSSYNEQFF.